The clone carrying this T cell receptor beta chain was detected a few times. V was pared by 4 bases and J by 6 bases, with 6 bases of the junction left unmatched. From germline, CDR1 is KGHDR and CDR2 SFDVKD. The CDR3 sequence is 15 residues long. Arm-PCR with iRepertoire HTBI primers amplified the CDR3 regions for these TCR beta libraries. TCRdb redid the calling of the multiplex PCR reads with MiXCR, one entry per CDR3 protein. This table has over 450,000 distinct CDR3 sequences, approximately 21% appearing once. This sample stems from a study of regulatory T cells in long-lasting Graves disease. Time point meaning: persistent/refractory GD, antithyroid drugs over 5 years with positive TRAb. With RNA extracted from PBMCs as input, the TCR library was made.

This specimen consisted of peripheral blood mononuclear cells (PBMCs), obtained when the disease was refractory, from a patient treated with antithyroid drugs. The receptor comes from a female donor with Graves disease. The chain is built from TRBV24-1 and TRBJ2-2; 8 bases are a match to TRBD1. CDR3 sequence reads: CATSEGRGLAGELFF. Written as DNA, the CDR3 is TGTGCCACCAGTGAGGGCAGGGGGCTGGCCGGGGAGCTGTTTTTT.